This T cell receptor (beta chain) stems from a study of blood T cell repertoires in COVID-19. Study in general: Sites across the United States, Italy and Spain contributed samples from acute and convalescent COVID-19. PBMCs, B-cell-depleted T cells, or T cells were the source of the cDNA or gDNA that made up the material.

Per the study methods: From reference gene primer amplification, estimates of nucleated cell counts were derived. This table comes from immunoSEQ multiplex PCR, and its TCRdb copy is limited to in-frame clones, with some not included. V and J calls and clone size are copied from that table; D and trimming were computed from the DNA. The sample contains about 280,000 clones, approximately 88% of which appear only once. Trimming cost V 4 bases and J 5 bases, with 11 bases left between them. The V gene's germline CDR1 is SGHDT and CDR2 YYEEEE. The CDR3 is 13 residues long. This TCR came from a woman between 40 and 50 years old who had recovered from COVID-19. J is TRBJ2-3 and V is TRBV5-6; unclear D gene. Sequencing was carried out using peripheral blood. This chain's CDR3 is CASSPPARDTQYF. The DNA of the CDR3 is TGTGCCAGCAGCCCGCCAGCGAGAGATACGCAGTATTTT. Using reference TRBV5-6 and TRBJ2-3 for the parts outside the CDR3, the full variable domain is DAGVTQSPTHLIKTRGQQVTLRCSPKSGHDTVSWYQQALGQGPQFIFQYYEEEERQRGNFPDRFSGHQFPNYSSELNVNALLLGDSALYLCASSPPARDTQYFGPGTRLTVL.